This section outlines one T cell receptor beta chain sequence together with its context. All enrollees were roughly 18 to 90 years old and from approximately 24 US areas. Cohort placement rested on clinical history that participants reported themselves. In germline, CDR1 is MNHEY, CDR2 SVGEGT. This CDR3 contains 12 residues. V was clipped by 6 bases and J by 5 bases, with 10 bases between them. Clones were sequenced by immunoSEQ multiplex PCR, and TCRdb holds only the in-frame ones, with some missing. The sample contains hundreds of thousands of clones, 70% to 90% of which appear only once. The data derive from a study of blood T cell repertoires in COVID-19.

The rearrangement links TRBV6-2 or TRBV6-3 to TRBJ2-5; D unclear. This TCR was recovered from a woman between 25 and 40 years old who had recovered from COVID-19. The sequencing input was PBMCs or T cells enriched from blood (not recorded which). CDR3 region: CASSLRSETQYF. The CDR3 bases are TGTGCCAGCAGCTTAAGGAGTGAGACCCAGTACTTC.